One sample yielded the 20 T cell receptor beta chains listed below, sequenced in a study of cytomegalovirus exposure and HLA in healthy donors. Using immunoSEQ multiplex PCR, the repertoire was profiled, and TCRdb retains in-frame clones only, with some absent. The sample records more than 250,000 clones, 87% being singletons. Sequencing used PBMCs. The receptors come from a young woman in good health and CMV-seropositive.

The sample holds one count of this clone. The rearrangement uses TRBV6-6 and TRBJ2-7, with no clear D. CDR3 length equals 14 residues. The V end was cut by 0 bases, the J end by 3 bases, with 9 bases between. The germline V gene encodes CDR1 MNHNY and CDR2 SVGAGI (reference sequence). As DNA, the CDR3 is TGTGCCAGCAGTTACTCGGCGTTGGGCTACGAGCAGTACTTC. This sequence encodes CASSYSALGYEQYF.

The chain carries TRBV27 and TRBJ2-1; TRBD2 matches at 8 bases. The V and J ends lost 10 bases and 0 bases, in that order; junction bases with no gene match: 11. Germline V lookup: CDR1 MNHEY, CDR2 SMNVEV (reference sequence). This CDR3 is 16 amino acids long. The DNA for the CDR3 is TGTGCCACTAGAGGAGCGGGAGCGCCCTCCTACAATGAGCAGTTCTTC. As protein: CATRGAGAPSYNEQFF.

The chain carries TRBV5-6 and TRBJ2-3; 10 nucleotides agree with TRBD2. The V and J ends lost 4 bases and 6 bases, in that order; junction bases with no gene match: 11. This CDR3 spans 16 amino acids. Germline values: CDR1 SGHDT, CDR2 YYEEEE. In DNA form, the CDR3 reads TGTGCCAGCAGCGAAAGTAGCGGGGGGATGATTGATACGCAGTATTTT. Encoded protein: CASSESSGGMIDTQYF.

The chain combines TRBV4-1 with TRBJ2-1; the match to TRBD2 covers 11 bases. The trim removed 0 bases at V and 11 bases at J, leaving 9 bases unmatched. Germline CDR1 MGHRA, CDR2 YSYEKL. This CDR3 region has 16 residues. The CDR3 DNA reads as TGCGCCAGCAGCCAAGATGAACTAGCGGGGGACCCACAGCAGTTCTTC. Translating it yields CASSQDELAGDPQQFF.

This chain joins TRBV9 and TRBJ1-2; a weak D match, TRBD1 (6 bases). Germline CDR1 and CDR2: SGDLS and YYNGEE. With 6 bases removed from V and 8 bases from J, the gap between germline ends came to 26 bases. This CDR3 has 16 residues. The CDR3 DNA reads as TGTGCCAGCAACGCCCAAACAGGGATGTCTCATGGGGGCTACACCTTC. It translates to CASNAQTGMSHGGYTF.

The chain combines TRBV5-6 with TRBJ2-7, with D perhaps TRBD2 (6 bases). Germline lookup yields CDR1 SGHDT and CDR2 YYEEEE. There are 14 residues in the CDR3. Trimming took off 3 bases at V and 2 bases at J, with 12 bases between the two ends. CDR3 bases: TGTGCCAGCAGCTCACTGGAGGGTGCCTACGAGCAGTACTTC. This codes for CASSSLEGAYEQYF.

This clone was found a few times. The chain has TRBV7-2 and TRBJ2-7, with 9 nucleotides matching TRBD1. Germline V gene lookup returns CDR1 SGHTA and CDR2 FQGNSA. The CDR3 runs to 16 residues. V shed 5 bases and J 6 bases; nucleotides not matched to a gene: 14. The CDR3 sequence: CASSRSGTGILGEQYF. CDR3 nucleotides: TGTGCCAGCAGCCGGTCCGGGACAGGGATTCTAGGCGAGCAGTACTTC.

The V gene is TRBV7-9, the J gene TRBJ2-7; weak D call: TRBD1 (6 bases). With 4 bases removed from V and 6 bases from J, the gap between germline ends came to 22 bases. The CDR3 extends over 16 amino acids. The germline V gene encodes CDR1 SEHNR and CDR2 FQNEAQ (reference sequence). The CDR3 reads CASSSYRAPYSGEQYF. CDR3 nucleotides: TGTGCCAGCAGCTCCTACAGGGCCCCTTATTCAGGCGAGCAGTACTTC.

The CDR3 loop reads CASSPGTAYGYTF. Written as DNA, the CDR3 is TGTGCCAGCAGCCCGGGGACAGCCTATGGCTACACCTTC. This chain connects TRBV5-5 to TRBJ1-2; TRBD1 matches at 7 bases. Per the germline V gene, CDR1 is SGHKS and CDR2 is YYEKEE (reference sequence). J lost 4 bases, V lost 4 bases, and 4 bases had no gene match. The CDR3 covers 13 residues.

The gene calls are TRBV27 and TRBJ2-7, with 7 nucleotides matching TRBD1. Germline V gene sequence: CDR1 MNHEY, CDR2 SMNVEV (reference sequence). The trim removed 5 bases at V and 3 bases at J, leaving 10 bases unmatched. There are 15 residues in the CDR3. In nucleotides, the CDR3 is TGTGCCAGCAGTCCACAGGGGTGGCAGGGCTACGAGCAGTACTTC. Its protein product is CASSPQGWQGYEQYF.

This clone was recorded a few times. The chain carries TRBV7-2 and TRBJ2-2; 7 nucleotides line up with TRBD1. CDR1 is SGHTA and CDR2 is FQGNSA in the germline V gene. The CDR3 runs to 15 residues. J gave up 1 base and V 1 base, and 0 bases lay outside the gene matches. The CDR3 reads CASSLGTGNTGELFF. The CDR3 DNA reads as TGTGCCAGCAGCTTAGGGACAGGGAACACCGGGGAGCTGTTTTTT.

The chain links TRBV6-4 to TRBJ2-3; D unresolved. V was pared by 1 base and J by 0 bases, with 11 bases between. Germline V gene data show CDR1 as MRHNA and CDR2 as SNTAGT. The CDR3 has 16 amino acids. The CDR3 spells CASSDLGGSSTDTQYF. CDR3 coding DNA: TGTGCCAGCAGTGACTTGGGCGGCTCTAGCACAGATACGCAGTATTTT.

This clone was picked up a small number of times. The DNA for the CDR3 is TGTGCCAGCAGAGCCGGGAGGGGCTTGGAGCAGTACTTC. Translating it yields CASRAGRGLEQYF. This chain uses TRBV28 with TRBJ2-7, with 8 bases matching TRBD2. Germline V gene data show CDR1 as MDHEN and CDR2 as SYDVKM. J gave up 7 bases and V 6 bases, and 8 bases lay outside the gene matches. This CDR3 region has 13 residues. The whole variable domain, filled in from reference TRBV28 and TRBJ2-7, reads DVKVTQSSRYLVKRTGEKVFLECVQDMDHENMFWYRQDPGLGLRLIYFSYDVKMKEKGDIPEGYSVSREKKERFSLILESASTNQTSMYLCASRAGRGLEQYFGPGTRLTVT.

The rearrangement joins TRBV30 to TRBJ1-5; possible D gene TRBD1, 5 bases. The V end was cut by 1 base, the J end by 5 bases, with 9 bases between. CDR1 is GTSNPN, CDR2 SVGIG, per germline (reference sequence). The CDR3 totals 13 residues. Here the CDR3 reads CAWSDRRDQPQHF. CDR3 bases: TGTGCCTGGAGTGACCGCAGGGATCAGCCCCAGCATTTT.

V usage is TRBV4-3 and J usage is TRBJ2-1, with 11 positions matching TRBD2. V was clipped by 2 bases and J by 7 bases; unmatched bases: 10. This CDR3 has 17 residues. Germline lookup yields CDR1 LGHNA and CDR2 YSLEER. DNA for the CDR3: TGCGCCAGCAGCCAACGGCAAACTAGCGGGAGTCGGAATGAGCAGTTCTTC. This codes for CASSQRQTSGSRNEQFF.

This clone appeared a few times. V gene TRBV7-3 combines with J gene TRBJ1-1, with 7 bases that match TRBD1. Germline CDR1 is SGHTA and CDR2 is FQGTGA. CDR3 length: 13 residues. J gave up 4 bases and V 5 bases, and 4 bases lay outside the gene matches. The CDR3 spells CASSLTGATEAFF. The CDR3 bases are TGTGCCAGCAGCCTCACAGGGGCCACTGAAGCTTTCTTT.

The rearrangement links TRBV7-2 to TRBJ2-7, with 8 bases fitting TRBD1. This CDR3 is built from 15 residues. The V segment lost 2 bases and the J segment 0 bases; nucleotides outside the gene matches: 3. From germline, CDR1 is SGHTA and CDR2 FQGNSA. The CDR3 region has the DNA TGTGCCAGCAGCTTAATGACAGGGGCCTCCTACGAGCAGTACTTC. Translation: CASSLMTGASYEQYF.

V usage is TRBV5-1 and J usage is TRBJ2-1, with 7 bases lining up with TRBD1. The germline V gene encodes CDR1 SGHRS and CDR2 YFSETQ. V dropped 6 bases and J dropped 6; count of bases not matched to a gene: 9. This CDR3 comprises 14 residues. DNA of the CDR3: TGCGCCAGCAACAAATTATCAGGGGGCAATGAGCAGTTCTTC. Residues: CASNKLSGGNEQFF.

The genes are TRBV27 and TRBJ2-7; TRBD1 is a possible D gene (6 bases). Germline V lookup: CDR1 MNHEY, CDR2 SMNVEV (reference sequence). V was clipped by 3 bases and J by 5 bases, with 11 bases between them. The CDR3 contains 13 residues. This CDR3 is CASSFLGGDEQYF. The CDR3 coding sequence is TGTGCCAGCAGTTTCTTAGGGGGTGACGAGCAGTACTTC.

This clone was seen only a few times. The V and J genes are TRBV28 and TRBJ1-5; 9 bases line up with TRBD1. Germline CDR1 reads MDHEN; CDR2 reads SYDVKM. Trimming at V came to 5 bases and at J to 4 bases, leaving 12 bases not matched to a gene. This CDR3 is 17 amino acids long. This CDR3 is CASSPAGTGFGNQPQHF. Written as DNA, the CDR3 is TGTGCCAGCAGTCCGGCCGGGACAGGGTTTGGGAATCAGCCCCAGCATTTT.